The entry below gives a single TCR beta chain sequence along with its context. The target antigen is unknown. Germline values: CDR1 MNHNY, CDR2 SVGAGI (reference sequence). Trimming cost V 3 bases and J 5 bases; bases outside gene matches: 7. CDR3 length: 15 residues. This sample is drawn from a study of molecular identifiers for immune sequencing clone quantification. Study overall: Four of five RNA aliquots from approximately 22,000 or 94,000 naive CD8 T cells were sequenced.

Making the bulk TCR libraries relied on previously described methods and listed TCR primers. In TCRdb, the PCR reads were re-called with MiXCR into one record per CDR3 protein. The profile shows 600,000 to 650,000 distinct CDR3 sequences, about 20% of them singletons. Study results and caveats: Naive cells had under 1% of molecules in clones above 20 RNA copies, effectors over 98%.

The chain employs TRBV6-6 and TRBJ2-5; the match to TRBD2 covers 9 bases. This TCR was sampled from a human donor in good health. Some libraries in this study had Jurkat cell RNA spiked in. The specimen was naive CD8+ T cells from blood, with Jurkat cell RNA spiked in. Subset here: FACS-sorted CD8+CD4-CCR7+CD45RA+ naive T cells. The CDR3 DNA reads TGTGCCAGCAGTTATGGGCGGGGGGGTGGTGAGACCCAGTACTTC. Protein product: CASSYGRGGGETQYF.